This T cell receptor beta chain came from a study of blood T cell repertoires in COVID-19. Looking at the study overall: Acute and convalescent COVID-19 samples came from the United States, Italy and Spain. T cells, B-cell-depleted T cells, or PBMCs provided the cDNA or gDNA that served as material.

In the source study's methods: Counts of nucleated cells, estimated from reference gene primer amplification, were obtained. Produced via immunoSEQ multiplex PCR; TCRdb's table is partial and in-frame only. The DNA was the basis for D and trimming; V, J and clone size are from that table. The sample gives roughly 260,000 clones, approximately 90% of which show up once; roughly 3.3% is in the top ten. The germline V gene encodes CDR1 KGHDR and CDR2 SFDVKD. The ends lost 1 base at V and 6 bases at J; junction bases unmatched: 10. This CDR3 region has 17 residues. The V and J genes are TRBV24-1 and TRBJ1-4, with 7 bases matching TRBD1. This TCR was sampled from a woman aged 40 to 50 with acute or convalescent COVID-19. The source material was peripheral blood. The DNA for the CDR3 is TGTGCCACCAGTGATTTCGGCCCCGGGACAGTTCATGAAAAACTGTTTTTT. The encoded protein is CATSDFGPGTVHEKLFF.